Following are 13 T cell receptor beta chains from one sample sequenced in a study of T cells after yellow fever vaccination. MiXCR was run by TCRdb on the 5' RACE reads, yielding one entry per CDR3 protein. The data hold around 50,000 distinct CDR3 sequences, with roughly 7.5% observed a single time. Sample: CD8+ T cells sorted from PBMCs, taken around 15 days after the first yellow fever vaccination. The receptors shown here come from a man aged 18 to 29 who received the YFV17D yellow fever vaccine.

This clonotype was seen at least ten times. The V and J genes are TRBV4-1 and TRBJ2-3; D possibly corresponds to TRBD1 (5 bases). The CDR3 is 14 residues long. CDR1 is MGHRA and CDR2 is YSYEKL in the germline V gene. The V gene lost 4 bases and the J gene lost 6 bases, with 14 bases spanning the gap. The CDR3 reads CASSPPQGMDTQYF. CDR3 bases: TGCGCCAGCAGCCCACCCCAGGGTATGGATACGCAGTATTTT.

The sample holds many counts of this clonotype. The chain is built from TRBV29-1 and TRBJ2-7; TRBD1 matches 8 bases. The CDR3 spans 13 residues. Unmatched junction bases numbered 7, after V lost 6 bases and J lost 3 bases. Per the germline V gene, CDR1 is SQVTM and CDR2 is ANQGSEA. In nucleotides, the CDR3 is TGCAGCGTGCATACCGGACAGGGCTACGAGCAGTACTTC. Its protein is CSVHTGQGYEQYF.

The table lists this clonotype with a count of one. One base away lies a much larger clone, so this may be a sequencing read error. The V call is TRBV7-9, the J call TRBJ2-1; D not certain. The CDR3 contains 11 residues. Germline CDR1 and CDR2: SEHNR and FQNEAQ (reference sequence). The CDR3 spells CVSTLSGEQFF. The CDR3 DNA follows: TGTGTCAGCACTCTGTCGGGCGAGCAGTTCTTC.

This clonotype was seen repeatedly, ten times or more. J is TRBJ2-2 and V is TRBV12-3 or TRBV12-4; D uncertain. CDR3 length: 14 residues. Trimming shortened V by 5 bases and J by 2 bases, and 9 bases separated the two germline ends. The CDR3: CASSTSTNTGELFF. The CDR3 DNA follows: TGTGCCAGCAGTACATCCACAAACACCGGGGAGCTGTTTTTT.

This clonotype has a handful of counts. The chain combines TRBV10-2 with TRBJ2-7; D call uncertain. The CDR3 is 12 residues long. Trimming cost V 6 bases and J 2 bases, with 8 bases left between them. Germline loops: CDR1 WSHSY, CDR2 SAAADI. Here the CDR3 reads CASSPGPYEQYV. The CDR3 DNA sequence: TGCGCCAGCAGCCCTGGGCCCTACGAGCAGTACGTC.

This clonotype was observed at least ten times. The J gene is TRBJ2-2, the V gene TRBV12-3 or TRBV12-4, with TRBD1 as a possible D gene (6 bases). Trimming left V 6 bases short and J 6 bases short, with 8 bases between. This CDR3 region has 12 residues. This chain's CDR3 is CASSQGSGELFF. In DNA, the CDR3 is TGTGCCAGCAGCCAGGGGTCCGGGGAGCTGTTTTTT.

This clonotype was seen many times. The chain combines TRBV4-3 with TRBJ1-2; tentative D call: TRBD1 (5 bases). CDR3 length equals 15 residues. Germline CDR1 is LGHNA and CDR2 is YSLEER. V lost 1 base, J lost 2 bases, and 11 bases lay in between. This CDR3 reads CASSQGGGANYGYTF. Here the CDR3 DNA reads TGCGCCAGCAGCCAAGGGGGTGGGGCGAACTATGGCTACACCTTC.

The genes are TRBV20-1 and TRBJ2-3, with 16 bases fitting TRBD2. Germline CDR1 is DFQATT and CDR2 is SNEGSKA (reference sequence). The CDR3 runs 15 residues. Losses at the gene ends were 1 base for V and 11 bases for J; bases not matched to a gene: 6. CDR3 residues: CSARAPGLAGGQQYF. In DNA form, the CDR3 reads TGCAGTGCTAGAGCCCCGGGACTAGCGGGGGGGCAGCAGTATTTT.

In its sample, this clonotype was seen many times. This chain links TRBV12-3 or TRBV12-4 with TRBJ1-5; possible D gene TRBD1, 5 bases. The V end lost 5 bases, the J end lost 2 bases, and 16 bases lay between the germline ends. CDR3 length: 16 amino acids. The CDR3 loop is CASSPLQRGGNQPQHF. The DNA for the CDR3 is TGTGCCAGCAGTCCCCTGCAGAGGGGAGGCAATCAGCCCCAGCATTTT.

This clonotype was seen repeatedly, ten times or more. Here the CDR3 DNA reads TGTGCCAGCTCCCCGGCAGTACGGGGGTTAGGGGCTGAAGCTTTCTTT. It is translated as CASSPAVRGLGAEAFF. This chain links TRBV7-6 with TRBJ1-1, with a possible D match to TRBD1 (5 bases). Germline V lookup: CDR1 SGHVS, CDR2 FNYEAQ. This CDR3 has 16 residues. The ends were cut back, 8 bases at V and 6 bases at J, with 25 bases in the middle.

This clonotype came up many times. The V and J genes are TRBV11-2 and TRBJ1-6, with D possibly matching TRBD1 (6 bases). The CDR3 length is 16 residues. Trimming took 2 bases from V and 8 from J, leaving 16 bases between them. Germline V lookup: CDR1 SGHAT, CDR2 FQNNGV. CDR3 region: CASSLWPTSGDSPLHF. DNA for the CDR3: TGTGCCAGCAGCTTATGGCCGACCTCAGGGGATTCACCCCTCCACTTT.

This sequence joins TRBV7-6 and TRBJ2-1; TRBD2 might be the D (6 bases). Trimming took 2 bases from V and 4 from J, leaving 15 bases between them. CDR3 length: 16 amino acids. Germline V gene sequence: CDR1 SGHVS, CDR2 FNYEAQ. The CDR3 DNA is TGTGCCAGCAGCTTAAAATGGTCCGGACTATACAATGAGCAGTTCTTC. Protein sequence: CASSLKWSGLYNEQFF.

This clonotype was recorded many times. The V gene is TRBV28, the J gene TRBJ2-5; 11 bases are a match to TRBD2. This CDR3 has 20 residues. Germline V gene data show CDR1 as MDHEN and CDR2 as SYDVKM. V was pared by 5 bases and J by 1 base, with 18 bases of the junction left unmatched. CDR3: CASSPHLPSGGNVAQETQYF. CDR3 in DNA: TGTGCCAGCAGTCCCCATCTTCCTAGCGGGGGGAATGTGGCCCAAGAGACCCAGTACTTC.